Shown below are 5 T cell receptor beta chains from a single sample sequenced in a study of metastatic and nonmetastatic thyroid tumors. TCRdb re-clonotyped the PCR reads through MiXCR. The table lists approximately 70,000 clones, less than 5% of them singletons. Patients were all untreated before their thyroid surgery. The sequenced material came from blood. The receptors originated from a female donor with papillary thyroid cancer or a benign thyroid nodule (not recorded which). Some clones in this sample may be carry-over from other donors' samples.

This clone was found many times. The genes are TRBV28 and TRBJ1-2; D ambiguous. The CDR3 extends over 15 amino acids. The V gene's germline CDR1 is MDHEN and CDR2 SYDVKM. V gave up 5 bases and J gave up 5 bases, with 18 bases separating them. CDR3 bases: TGTGCCAGCAGTCGCAATTTGGGTAACAAATATGGCTACACCTTC. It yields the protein CASSRNLGNKYGYTF.

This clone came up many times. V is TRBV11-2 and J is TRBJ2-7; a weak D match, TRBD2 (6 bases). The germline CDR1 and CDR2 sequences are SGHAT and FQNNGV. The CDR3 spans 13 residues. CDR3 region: CASSPSKASAPRV. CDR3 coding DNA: TGTGCCAGCAGCCCCTCAAAGGCTAGCGCCCCAAGGGTC.

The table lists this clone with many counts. CDR3: CASSLVGGNTEAFF. CDR3 bases: TGTGCCAGCAGCTTAGTTGGGGGGAACACTGAAGCTTTCTTT. The chain joins TRBV11-2 to TRBJ1-1; D may be TRBD1 (5 bases). The germline V and J ends were trimmed by 1 base and 1 base, with 7 bases remaining between them. CDR3 length: 14 residues. CDR1 and CDR2 from the germline V gene are SGHAT and FQNNGV.

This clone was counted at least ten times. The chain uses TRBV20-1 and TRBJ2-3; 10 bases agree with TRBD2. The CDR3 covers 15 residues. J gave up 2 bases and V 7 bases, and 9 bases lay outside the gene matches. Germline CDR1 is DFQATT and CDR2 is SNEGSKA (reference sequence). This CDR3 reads CSVAGGEGDTDTQYF. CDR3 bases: TGCAGTGTAGCGGGAGGTGAAGGGGACACAGATACGCAGTATTTT.

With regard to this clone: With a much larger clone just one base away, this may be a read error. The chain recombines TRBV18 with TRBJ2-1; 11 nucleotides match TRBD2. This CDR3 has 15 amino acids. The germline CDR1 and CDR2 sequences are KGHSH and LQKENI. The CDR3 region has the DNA TGTGCCAGATCACGGGGACTAGCGGAATACAATGAGCAGTTCTTC. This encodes CARSRGLAEYNEQFF.